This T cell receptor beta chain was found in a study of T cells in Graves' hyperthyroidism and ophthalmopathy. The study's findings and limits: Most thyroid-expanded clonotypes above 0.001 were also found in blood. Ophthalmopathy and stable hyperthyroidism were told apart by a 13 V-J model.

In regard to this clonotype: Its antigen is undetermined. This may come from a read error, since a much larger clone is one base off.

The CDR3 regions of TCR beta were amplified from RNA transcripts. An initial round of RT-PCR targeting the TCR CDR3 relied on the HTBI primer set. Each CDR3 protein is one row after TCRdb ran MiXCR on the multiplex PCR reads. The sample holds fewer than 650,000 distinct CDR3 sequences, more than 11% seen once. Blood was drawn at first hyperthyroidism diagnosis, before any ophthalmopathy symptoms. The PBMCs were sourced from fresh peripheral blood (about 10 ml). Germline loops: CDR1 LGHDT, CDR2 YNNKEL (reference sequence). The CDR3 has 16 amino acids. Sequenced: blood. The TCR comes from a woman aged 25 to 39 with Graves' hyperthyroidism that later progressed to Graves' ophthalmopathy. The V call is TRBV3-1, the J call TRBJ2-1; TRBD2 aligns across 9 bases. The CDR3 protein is CASSPVAGVSYSEQFF. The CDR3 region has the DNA TGTGCCAGCAGCCCTGTAGCGGGAGTGTCTTACAGTGAGCAGTTCTTC.